Presented here are 17 T cell receptor beta chains from one specimen sequenced in a study of blood T cell repertoires in COVID-19. Clones were sequenced by immunoSEQ multiplex PCR, and TCRdb holds only the in-frame ones, with some missing. The table records roughly 280,000 clones, around four fifths of them present only once. Input material: peripheral blood. The receptor set was obtained from a man in his sixties who had recovered from COVID-19.

V gene TRBV18 combines with J gene TRBJ2-1; 8 bases agree with TRBD2. The CDR3 covers 16 residues. The V gene's germline CDR1 is KGHSH and CDR2 LQKENI. V dropped 6 bases and J dropped 9; count of bases not matched to a gene: 16. The CDR3 DNA reads as TGTGCCAGCTCCCTCAAGACTAGCGAGGTCTACGGTGAGCAGTTCTTC. Its protein product is CASSLKTSEVYGEQFF.

The chain joins TRBV30 to TRBJ1-2; tentative D call: TRBD1 (6 bases). Germline V gene data show CDR1 as GTSNPN and CDR2 as SVGIG (reference sequence). V was trimmed by 2 bases and J by 8 bases, leaving 18 bases between them. The length of the CDR3 is 14 residues. CDR3 protein: CAWSPQIQGRGYTF. As DNA, the CDR3 is TGTGCCTGGAGTCCCCAAATCCAGGGGAGAGGCTACACCTTC.

The rearrangement uses TRBV2 and TRBJ2-3, with TRBD2 as a possible D gene (5 bases). The ends were cut back, 7 bases at V and 5 bases at J, with 10 bases in the middle. The length of the CDR3 is 12 residues. Looked up from germline, CDR1 is SNHLY and CDR2 is FYNNEI. The CDR3 is CASTIAGDTQYF. The CDR3 DNA reads as TGTGCCAGCACCATCGCGGGAGATACGCAGTATTTT. Full variable domain (remainder filled in from reference TRBV2 and TRBJ2-3): EPEVTQTPSHQVTQMGQEVILRCVPISNHLYFYWYRQILGQKVEFLVSFYNNEISEKSEIFDDQFSVERPDGSNFTLKIRSTKLEDSAMYFCASTIAGDTQYFGPGTRLTVL.

The rearrangement uses TRBV29-1 and TRBJ1-2; D possibly corresponds to TRBD1 (6 bases). CDR3 length: 14 amino acids. CDR1 and CDR2 from the germline V gene are SQVTM and ANQGSEA. V lost 1 base to trimming and J lost 7 bases, with 16 bases between them. The CDR3 nucleotides are TGCAGCGTTGAAGGTGCGGGGGGCCGTTTTGGCTACACCTTC. Protein: CSVEGAGGRFGYTF.

This chain connects TRBV10-3 to TRBJ2-7; 8 bases align to TRBD1. Germline V gives CDR1 ENHRY, CDR2 SYGVKD. With 6 bases clipped from V and 1 base from J, the junction kept 5 bases outside the gene matches. This CDR3 has 14 residues. The CDR3 bases are TGTGCCATCAGCGCGGGACAGGATTCCTACGAGCAGTACTTC. This encodes CAISAGQDSYEQYF.

Here the CDR3 DNA reads TGTGCCAGCTTACTGTCCCCCACAGATACGCAGTATTTT. It codes for CASLLSPTDTQYF. The gene calls are TRBV6-5 and TRBJ2-3; D is uncertain. V lost 8 bases and J lost 2, with 11 bases in between. This CDR3 spans 13 amino acids. CDR1 is MNHEY and CDR2 is SVGAGI in the germline V gene.

The chain has TRBV6-5 and TRBJ2-1, with 7 bases that match TRBD2. Germline trimming cut 0 bases from V and 5 bases from J; bases unmatched to any gene: 7. CDR3 length equals 16 residues. Per the germline V gene, CDR1 is MNHEY and CDR2 is SVGAGI. CDR3 nucleotides: TGTGCCAGCAGTTACTCAGGGAGGGCCTTCGACAATGAGCAGTTCTTC. Translated, it gives CASSYSGRAFDNEQFF.

The chain is built from TRBV2 and TRBJ2-3, with 11 nucleotides matching TRBD2. In germline, CDR1 is SNHLY, CDR2 FYNNEI. V lost 6 bases to trimming and J lost 0 bases; unmatched junction nucleotides: 8. The CDR3 is 17 amino acids. The DNA for the CDR3 is TGTGCCAGCAGCGGGACTAGCGGCAGAGGTAGCACAGATACGCAGTATTTT. Translating it yields CASSGTSGRGSTDTQYF.

The genes are TRBV6-5 and TRBJ2-7; D remains ambiguous. Germline V lookup: CDR1 MNHEY, CDR2 SVGAGI. V was trimmed by 7 bases and J by 2 bases, leaving 12 bases between them. This CDR3 region has 13 residues. This CDR3 reads CASTHGGAYEQYF. CDR3 DNA: TGTGCCAGCACCCATGGCGGAGCCTACGAGCAGTACTTC.

This rearrangement joins TRBV19 to TRBJ2-5, with 10 bases identical to TRBD1. Losses at the gene ends were 9 bases for V and 5 bases for J; bases not matched to a gene: 12. This CDR3 is 15 amino acids long. Germline V gene sequence: CDR1 LNHDA, CDR2 SQIVND (reference sequence). CDR3 protein: CASAQTGGFGETQYF. CDR3 nucleotide sequence: TGTGCCAGCGCTCAGACAGGGGGCTTTGGGGAGACCCAGTACTTC.

The rearrangement links TRBV5-1 to TRBJ2-5; 9 bases match TRBD1. Germline CDR1 reads SGHRS; CDR2 reads YFSETQ. This CDR3 is 14 amino acids long. J lost 2 bases, V lost 4 bases, and 3 bases had no gene match. The CDR3 region is CASSQGTGQETQYF. CDR3 coding DNA: TGCGCCAGCAGCCAAGGGACAGGGCAAGAGACCCAGTACTTC.

This clone was picked up one time. The V gene is TRBV5-1, the J gene TRBJ1-2, with a weak D call TRBD1 (6 bases). The CDR3 runs to 16 residues. Germline CDR1 and CDR2: SGHRS and YFSETQ. Trimming removed 4 bases at V and 8 bases at J, with 24 bases between. The CDR3 is CASSLAQIAGASGYTF. CDR3 in DNA: TGCGCCAGCAGCCTGGCACAGATCGCAGGGGCGAGCGGCTACACCTTC.

The rearrangement joins TRBV30 to TRBJ2-3; D unresolved. Trimming took 0 bases from V and 3 from J, leaving 16 bases between them. Germline V lookup: CDR1 GTSNPN, CDR2 SVGIG (reference sequence). CDR3 length equals 16 residues. CDR3 bases: TGTGCCTGGAGTGTCCGCCCGAGCCGCAGGACAGATACGCAGTATTTT. Amino acids: CAWSVRPSRRTDTQYF.

This rearrangement joins TRBV6-5 to TRBJ1-2; TRBD1 aligns across 7 bases. There are 15 residues in the CDR3. The germline V gene encodes CDR1 MNHEY and CDR2 SVGAGI. V trimming: 0 bases; J trimming: 4 bases; junction bases outside the gene matches: 5. The CDR3 DNA reads TGTGCCAGCAGTTACTCAAGGGGGCAGGTCTATGGCTACACCTTC. Encoded protein: CASSYSRGQVYGYTF.

V usage is TRBV5-1 and J usage is TRBJ2-5; D is uncertain. CDR3 size: 17 residues. Germline loops: CDR1 SGHRS, CDR2 YFSETQ. V was cut by 0 bases and J by 2 bases, with 17 bases left in between. The CDR3 DNA reads as TGCGCCAGCAGCTTGGTTTTGTCGGCAGGCTCACAAGAGACCCAGTACTTC. Translated, it gives CASSLVLSAGSQETQYF. Full variable domain (outside the CDR3, taken from reference TRBV5-1 and TRBJ2-5): KAGVTQTPRYLIKTRGQQVTLSCSPISGHRSVSWYQQTPGQGLQFLFEYFSETQRNKGNFPGRFSGRQFSNSRSEMNVSTLELGDSALYLCASSLVLSAGSQETQYFGPGTRLLVL.

Remarks on this clone: Different DNA sequences within this sample yield the same CDR3. This chain uses TRBV18 with TRBJ1-4; TRBD1 agrees at 7 bases. This CDR3 has 14 amino acids. Germline trimming cut 6 bases from V and 4 bases from J; bases unmatched to any gene: 5. Germline V gene sequence: CDR1 KGHSH, CDR2 LQKENI. CDR3 in DNA: TGTGCCAGCTCGCCCGACAGGGTTAATGAAAAACTGTTTTTT. The encoded protein is CASSPDRVNEKLFF.

J is TRBJ2-7 and V is TRBV7-9; 8 bases map to TRBD1. This CDR3 contains 13 residues. After removal of 5 bases from V and 5 bases from J, the junction contained 5 bases not matched to a gene. The germline gives CDR1 SEHNR, CDR2 FQNEAQ (reference sequence). CDR3: CASSRDRGNEQYF. CDR3 nucleotide sequence: TGTGCCAGCAGCCGTGACAGGGGTAACGAGCAGTACTTC.